These 13 T cell receptor beta chains originate from one sample sequenced in a study of cytomegalovirus exposure and HLA in healthy donors. The PCR had 60 Vbeta and 13 Jbeta primers. The assay was immunoSEQ multiplex PCR, and TCRdb's table has in-frame clones only and misses some. This sample's clone table lists 100,000 to 150,000 clones. Sequencing was carried out using PBMCs. Source of these receptors: a man aged 18 to 29 in good health and CMV-seronegative.

With respect to this clone: This same CDR3 is encoded by further DNA sequences in the sample. V gene TRBV7-9 combines with J gene TRBJ1-1, with TRBD1 matching 7 bases. V dropped 5 bases and J dropped 0; count of bases not matched to a gene: 3. The germline V gene encodes CDR1 SEHNR and CDR2 FQNEAQ (reference sequence). The CDR3 has 14 residues. Here the CDR3 DNA reads TGTGCCAGCAGCCGCACAGGGGTGAACACTGAAGCTTTCTTT. Protein: CASSRTGVNTEAFF. The whole variable domain, remainder taken from reference TRBV7-9 and TRBJ1-1, is DTGVSQNPRHKITKRGQNVTFRCDPISEHNRLYWYRQTLGQGPEFLTYFQNEAQLEKSRLLSDRFSAERPKGSFSTLEIQRTEQGDSAMYLCASSRTGVNTEAFFGQGTRLTVV.

This chain links TRBV5-1 with TRBJ2-5; D is possibly TRBD1 (6 bases). The CDR3 totals 16 residues. Germline lookup yields CDR1 SGHRS and CDR2 YFSETQ. The ends were cut back, 0 bases at V and 4 bases at J, with 16 bases in the middle. In nucleotides, the CDR3 is TGCGCCAGCAGCTTGGCTGACAGGTCGATATCAGAGACCCAGTACTTC. It specifies CASSLADRSISETQYF.

This chain uses TRBV27 with TRBJ2-7, with a possible D match to TRBD1 (7 bases). CDR1 and CDR2 (germline): MNHEY, SMNVEV (reference sequence). The CDR3 sequence is 14 residues long. V gave up 6 bases and J gave up 1 base, with 13 bases separating them. The CDR3 spells CASSWDSGSYEQYF. The CDR3 DNA reads TGTGCCAGCAGCTGGGACAGCGGGTCCTACGAGCAGTACTTC.

This rearrangement joins TRBV14 to TRBJ2-1; no firm D call. V lost 1 base, J lost 8 bases, and 9 bases lay in between. The CDR3 spans 13 residues. Germline CDR1 SGHDN, CDR2 FVKESK. The CDR3 sequence: CASSQVGPDEQFF. CDR3 coding DNA: TGTGCCAGCAGCCAAGTTGGTCCGGATGAGCAGTTCTTC.

This chain links TRBV5-1 with TRBJ2-3; TRBD1 agrees at 8 bases. Germline CDR1 is SGHRS and CDR2 is YFSETQ. The ends lost 4 bases at V and 3 bases at J; junction bases unmatched: 4. The length of the CDR3 is 14 residues. The CDR3 sequence is CASSPDRVTDTQYF. The CDR3 DNA follows: TGCGCCAGCAGCCCGGACAGGGTGACAGATACGCAGTATTTT.

The genes are TRBV5-6 and TRBJ2-7; TRBD1 aligns across 10 bases. The V and J ends lost 4 bases and 5 bases, in that order; junction bases with no gene match: 9. Germline V gene data show CDR1 as SGHDT and CDR2 as YYEEEE. The CDR3 is 15 amino acids. Here the CDR3 reads CASSLSWDRGHEQYF. CDR3 DNA: TGTGCCAGCAGCCTGAGTTGGGACAGGGGCCACGAGCAGTACTTC.

The chain joins TRBV7-2 to TRBJ2-7; 9 bases align to TRBD2. CDR3 length: 15 residues. V lost 5 bases to trimming and J lost 3 bases; unmatched junction nucleotides: 8. In germline, CDR1 is SGHTA, CDR2 FQGNSA. CDR3 bases: TGTGCCAGCAGCCTTAGCGGGGGCCGCGGCTACGAGCAGTACTTC. Translated: CASSLSGGRGYEQYF.

V and J are TRBV7-9 and TRBJ2-5; D is possibly TRBD1 (5 bases). Germline V gene data show CDR1 as SEHNR and CDR2 as FQNEAQ (reference sequence). The V end lost 2 bases, the J end lost 2 bases, and 12 bases lay between the germline ends. The CDR3 is made up of 15 amino acids. CDR3 sequence: CASSLRGQLQETQYF. The CDR3 bases are TGTGCCAGCAGCTTAAGGGGTCAACTACAAGAGACCCAGTACTTC.

V and J are TRBV5-4 and TRBJ1-5, with D possibly being TRBD1 (5 bases). The CDR3 has 13 residues. V was cut by 10 bases and J by 4 bases, with 15 bases left in between. The germline CDR1 and CDR2 sequences are SGHNT and YYREEE (reference sequence). CDR3 bases: TGTGCCGGTAGCAGTGGGGGGAATCAGCCCCAGCATTTT. Translated: CAGSSGGNQPQHF.

This chain connects TRBV5-6 to TRBJ2-5; perhaps TRBD1 as D (7 bases). The CDR3 loop spans 15 amino acids. With 0 bases removed from V and 2 bases from J, the gap between germline ends came to 11 bases. Per germline, CDR1 SGHDT and CDR2 YYEEEE. The CDR3 loop is CASSLGQGLQETQYF. The CDR3 region has the DNA TGTGCCAGCAGCTTGGGACAGGGACTTCAAGAGACCCAGTACTTC.

The rearrangement joins TRBV30 to TRBJ2-5; the D is unclear. Per germline, CDR1 GTSNPN and CDR2 SVGIG (reference sequence). Trimming stripped 2 bases from V and 1 base from J, with 11 bases between. This CDR3 is 14 amino acids long. The CDR3 nucleotides are TGTGCCTGGAGTTATCAGGCCTTCCAAGAGACCCAGTACTTC. It specifies CAWSYQAFQETQYF. Together with reference TRBV30 and TRBJ2-5, the CDR3 gives the full variable domain: SQTIHQWPATLVQPVGSPLSLECTVEGTSNPNLYWYRQAAGRGLQLLFYSVGIGQISSEVPQNLSASRPQDRQFILSSKKLLLSDSGFYLCAWSYQAFQETQYFGPGTRLLVL.

This rearrangement joins TRBV19 to TRBJ2-7; a possible D gene is TRBD2 (6 bases). The length of the CDR3 is 15 residues. CDR1 LNHDA and CDR2 SQIVND come from the germline V gene (reference sequence). V lost 6 bases and J 2 bases, leaving 17 bases between the germline ends. The CDR3 loop is CASSENTGRPYEQYF. CDR3 DNA: TGTGCCAGTAGCGAAAATACCGGGAGACCCTACGAGCAGTACTTC.

This chain uses TRBV7-2 with TRBJ2-3, with 7 bases lining up with TRBD1. The CDR3 covers 16 residues. Germline V CDR1 and CDR2: SGHTA, FQGNSA. With V trimmed by 3 bases and J by 1 base, 7 bases remained unmatched. The CDR3 coding sequence is TGTGCCAGCAGCTTGGAACAGGGGACCCGCACAGATACGCAGTATTTT. It codes for CASSLEQGTRTDTQYF.